This T cell receptor (beta chain) comes out of a study of shared clonotypes between healthy human individuals. In the study overall: The study used three CD4 naive, three CD4 memory, two CD8 naive and one CD8 memory plate per donor. Study findings and constraints: Among donors, the sharing of clonotypes was expected to be influenced by sequencing depth. The represented genetic and exposure-history diversity was limited by the small number of donors. Memory subsets had estimated richness that was generally smaller than that of naive subsets.

The trim removed 0 bases at V and 0 bases at J, leaving 9 bases unmatched. The V gene's germline CDR1 is SGHRS and CDR2 YFSETQ. CDR3 length: 17 residues. Assay: immunoSEQ multiplex PCR; the TCRdb copy retains only in-frame clones and omits some. Of 2 million to 2.5 million clones listed, 80% to 95% were seen once; the top ten hold around 0.37%. To note about this clone: Its antigen is unidentified.

What was sequenced was naive CD4+ T cells from PBMCs. Stated subset: CD45RA+ positively selected. This clonotype was obtained from a man younger than 35 in good health. Some clones in this sample may be carry-over from other donors' samples. This chain connects TRBV5-1 to TRBJ2-7; 7 bases agree with TRBD1. CDR3 bases: TGCGCCAGCAGCTTGGCCGGGGCCGGGACAGTCTCCTACGAGCAGTACTTC. Translated, it gives CASSLAGAGTVSYEQYF.